The 10 T cell receptor beta chains below all came from one sample that was sequenced in a study of human T cells and chemical hapten exposure. Time point given: patch test 1, 2 weeks after DPC sensitization. The treatment was: therapeutic diphenylcyclopropenone sensitization with weekly scalp DPC. TCRdb re-called the RACE reads with MiXCR, one entry per CDR3 protein. This sample has under 450,000 distinct CDR3 sequences, with nearly 5% found just once. The material sequenced was whole blood, taken in connection with sensitization to the hapten diphenylcyclopropenone (DPC). The receptor source for this set is a woman between 50 and 59 years old with alopecia areata. Some clones in this sample may be carry-over from other donors' samples.

This clonotype has only a few counts. CDR3 sequence reads: CASSYGRGYNEQFF. CDR3 DNA: TGTGCCAGCAGTTACGGCAGGGGCTACAATGAGCAGTTCTTC. This chain joins TRBV6-5 and TRBJ2-1; possibly TRBD1 for D (6 bases). The germline V and J ends were trimmed by 2 bases and 3 bases, with 8 bases remaining between them. Germline V CDR1 and CDR2: MNHEY, SVGAGI. The length of the CDR3 is 14 residues.

This clonotype showed up many times. The chain has TRBV4-2 and TRBJ2-3; TRBD2 agrees at 14 bases. The J segment lost 2 bases and the V segment lost 3 bases, leaving 4 bases of the junction unmatched. The CDR3 extends over 17 amino acids. CDR1 is LGHNA, CDR2 YNFKEQ, per germline. In DNA, the CDR3 is TGTGCCAGCAGCCAGAGGGGACTAGCGGGAGACACAGATACGCAGTATTTT. This translates into CASSQRGLAGDTDTQYF.

The chain joins TRBV20-1 to TRBJ2-7, with 9 bases that match TRBD2. Germline V gives CDR1 DFQATT, CDR2 SNEGSKA (reference sequence). J lost 3 bases, V lost 8 bases, and 14 bases had no gene match. The CDR3 consists of 15 residues. For the CDR3, the DNA is TGCAGTCCACAATCCGCAGCGGGGGGTCGCTACGAGCAGTACTTC. Protein sequence: CSPQSAAGGRYEQYF.

This clonotype was detected only a few times. The rearrangement joins TRBV6-1 to TRBJ2-7, with 9 bases that match TRBD1. V shed 8 bases, J shed 2 bases, and the junction held 7 bases outside the gene matches. The germline V gene has CDR1 MNHNS and CDR2 SASEGT. The CDR3 covers 14 residues. CDR3 sequence: CASRTGTGPYEQYF. The DNA for the CDR3 is TGTGCCAGCCGCACCGGGACAGGGCCCTACGAGCAGTACTTC.

This clonotype showed up many times. The genes are TRBV20-1 and TRBJ2-3, with TRBD2 identical over 8 bases. Looked up from germline, CDR1 is DFQATT and CDR2 is SNEGSKA (reference sequence). Unmatched junction bases numbered 6, after V lost 4 bases and J lost 3 bases. The CDR3 has 14 residues. CDR3 nucleotide sequence: TGCAGTGCTACGCGAGCGGGAGCAACAGATACGCAGTATTTT. Translated, it gives CSATRAGATDTQYF.

In its sample, this clonotype was seen many times. V is TRBV20-1 and J is TRBJ2-5, with D perhaps matching TRBD1 or TRBD2 (6 bases each). The CDR3 spans 15 residues. Germline V gives CDR1 DFQATT, CDR2 SNEGSKA (reference sequence). The V end lost 0 bases, the J end lost 5 bases, and 16 bases lay between the germline ends. The CDR3 loop reads CSARDLEPGAETQYF. CDR3 DNA: TGCAGTGCTAGAGATCTCGAGCCGGGGGCCGAGACCCAGTACTTC.

This clonotype was recorded at least ten times. This rearrangement joins TRBV10-3 to TRBJ2-7, with D uncertain. CDR3 length: 15 residues. The germline V gene has CDR1 ENHRY and CDR2 SYGVKD. V dropped 0 bases and J dropped 3 bases, with 12 bases sitting between them. The CDR3 protein is CAISESKAVHYEQYF. The DNA for the CDR3 is TGTGCCATCAGTGAGTCGAAAGCAGTGCACTACGAGCAGTACTTC.

A few counts support this clonotype. The chain links TRBV6-5 to TRBJ2-2; D possibly corresponds to TRBD2 (5 bases). Germline V gene sequence: CDR1 MNHEY, CDR2 SVGAGI. This CDR3 comprises 15 residues. The V and J ends lost 4 bases and 6 bases respectively, with 15 bases between them. Here the CDR3 DNA reads TGTGCCAGCAGTTTGGACTGGCCCGCACCCGGGGAGCTGTTTTTT. It codes for CASSLDWPAPGELFF.

The chain is built from TRBV4-1 and TRBJ2-7; 8 positions agree with TRBD1. CDR1 MGHRA and CDR2 YSYEKL come from the germline V gene. The V and J ends lost 0 bases and 3 bases, in that order; junction bases with no gene match: 10. The CDR3 has 17 residues. CDR3: CASSQDTGRDRIYEQYF. The DNA of the CDR3 is TGCGCCAGCAGCCAAGATACTGGAAGGGACAGGATCTACGAGCAGTACTTC.

The sample holds many counts of this clonotype. The V and J genes are TRBV4-1 and TRBJ1-2; D gene uncertain. Germline V gene sequence: CDR1 MGHRA, CDR2 YSYEKL. The V end lost 1 base, the J end lost 7 bases, and 13 bases lay between the germline ends. The CDR3 totals 14 residues. The CDR3: CASSQARTPGGYTF. The DNA for the CDR3 is TGCGCCAGCAGCCAAGCCCGGACCCCTGGTGGCTACACCTTC.